This record concerns one T cell receptor beta chain sequence. Its recognized antigen is unknown. No much larger clonotype is one base removed from it; base qualities were not supplied. The trial excluded patients who had a history of autoimmune disease or who were on systemic immunosuppression. Peripheral blood for TCR sequencing was drawn from every dose cohort at baseline, at cycle 4 day 1 and at cycle 7 day 1. The samples were drawn from a first-in-human, open-label, multicenter phase I dose-escalation trial of ivuxolimab. The trial enrolled adults with locally advanced or metastatic head and neck squamous cell, hepatocellular, melanoma or renal cell carcinoma. CD4+ and CD8+ T cells were sorted separately from peripheral blood before TCR sequencing. V loses 3 bases of germline sequence and J loses 0 bases, and the interval between the two ends is 8 bases. As encoded in the germline V gene, CDR1 is KGHSH while CDR2 is LQKENI. Counted from cysteine to phenylalanine, this CDR3 has 14 amino acids. Only the CDR3 region is kept as DNA, spanning 42 bases read in frame from base 1.

To sequence the TCRbeta CDR3 region, genomic DNA was isolated from the sorted cells. The immunoSEQ Assay was used to sequence the TCRbeta CDR3 regions. TCRdb re-hosts the immuneACCESS table, in-frame sequences only. Its copies lack some clones; in the studies checked, an unresolved V gene accounts for under half of them, and the cause for the rest is not known. The sample table shows 45,000 to 65,000 clones, and more than 75% are seen once. Over 1.5% of the sample lies in the top ten. This sample was taken from a study of OX40 agonist ivuxolimab in advanced cancers. About the investigation overall: Ivuxolimab was an agonistic, fully human IgG2 monoclonal antibody directed against OX40 (CD134), a costimulatory receptor. Intravenous ivuxolimab was administered to patients every 2 weeks at six dose levels: 0.01, 0.1, 0.3, 1.5, 3 and 10 mg/kg. Of the roughly 50 dose-escalation patients, hepatocellular carcinoma was present in around 19, melanoma in roughly 15, renal cell carcinoma in 9 and head and neck cancer in 9. In the dose-escalation cohort, around 80% of patients were male, and the mean age was 60 years with a range of roughly 20 to 79. Prior anti-PD-1, anti-PD-L1 or anti-CTLA-4 therapy was permitted, and 40% to 50% of dose-escalation patients had received checkpoint inhibitors. Partial responses occurred in three dose-escalation patients, of whom one had hepatocellular carcinoma and two had cutaneous melanoma. The point of sequencing TCRbeta in the periphery was to test whether ivuxolimab changed TCR sequence diversity and drove clonal T-cell expansion. The paper covers the monotherapy dose-escalation part of the phase I ivuxolimab trial, which included N ≈ 50 patients. Broader findings and caveats from the paper: On average, CD8+ T cells showed more expanded clones than CD4+ T cells after ivuxolimab. At doses from 0.1 to 3.0 mg/kg, clonal expansion was seen in both CD4+ and CD8+ blood T cells between baseline and week 6. Low levels of normalized T-cell clonal expansion were also seen in some patients who did not respond. In the 0.1-3.0 mg/kg groups, partial responders were among the patients with the lowest normalized peripheral clonal expansion, particularly in CD8+ T cells. The antigen specificity of the peripheral T cells that underwent clonal expansion was not determined.

This receptor was identified in an adult with an advanced solid tumor such as melanoma, head and neck, liver or kidney cancer. Recombination linked TRBV18 to TRBJ1-1; there is no confident call for the D gene. The sample consisted of CD4+ or CD8+ T cells sorted from blood, taken in a trial of the OX40 agonist ivuxolimab. The CDR3 protein sequence reads: CASSPLGMNTEAFF. The sequenced DNA is TGTGCCAGCTCACCTCTAGGGATGAACACTGAAGCTTTCTTT.